Ten or more counts support the clone carrying this T cell receptor (beta chain). What it binds is not known. In the original workflow: CDR3 was compared across clinicopathological groups, and the resulting differences were used to build a distant-metastasis classifier for papillary thyroid cancer. TCRdb reprocessed the PCR reads via MiXCR. TCRdb, rather than the study authors, made the V and J calls. The sample consists of approximately 20,000 clones, approximately 16% of them appearing once. Each patient went into thyroid surgery without having received any treatment. The sample is drawn from a study of metastatic and nonmetastatic thyroid tumors. Whole-study context: Across blood and tumor or nodule tissue, repertoires from malignant and benign thyroid patients were compared with one another.

The study's findings and limits: Significantly greater TCR beta diversity was reportedly found in malignant thyroid tumors than in benign nodules (in blood and tumor).

V was shortened by 8 bases and J by 2 bases, with 9 bases between the two germline ends. The CDR3 length is 12 residues. The germline V gene encodes CDR1 MDHEN and CDR2 SYDVKM. The sequenced sample consisted of blood. The gene calls are TRBV28 and TRBJ1-2, with a tentative D call TRBD1 (6 bases). The sequence was collected from a male donor with papillary thyroid cancer or a benign thyroid nodule (not recorded which). Some clones in this sample may be carry-over from other donors' samples. As DNA, the CDR3 is TGTGCCAGCGGTACAGGGAACTATGGCTACACCTTC. Translated: CASGTGNYGYTF.